This T cell receptor (beta chain) was sequenced in a study of shared clonotypes between healthy human individuals. Study observations and caveats: When naive CD4 clonotypes were compared across several donors, approximately 5% were shared.

As processed by the authors: Junction-only immunoSEQ data arrived without quality scores, meaning filtering differed. Data came from immunoSEQ multiplex PCR; TCRdb stores just in-frame clones and leaves some out. V and J calls and clone size come straight from that table; D and trimming were deduced from the DNA. Of a few million clones in the sample, more than 80% were seen once. Germline CDR1 is SGHKS and CDR2 is YYEKEE (reference sequence). With V trimmed by 5 bases and J by 9 bases, 8 bases remained unmatched. The CDR3 runs to 14 residues. This clone was seen just once. Antigen unknown. Healthy HIV-negative adults without recent acute infections or vaccinations served as donors. Every donor, a Caucasian adult, lived in Nashville, Tennessee.

This sequence joins TRBV5-5 and TRBJ1-6; 7 bases agree with TRBD1. Specimen: naive CD4+ T cells sorted from blood. Subset denoted: CD45RA+ positively selected. The sequence derives from a man aged 18 to 35 in good health. The CDR3: CASSSEGALSPLHF. Here the CDR3 DNA reads TGTGCCAGCAGTTCTGAGGGGGCTCTTTCACCCCTCCACTTT. Full variable domain (remainder filled in from reference TRBV5-5 and TRBJ1-6): DAGVTQSPTHLIKTRGQQVTLRCSPISGHKSVSWYQQVLGQGPQFIFQYYEKEERGRGNFPDRFSARQFPNYSSELNVNALLLGDSALYLCASSSEGALSPLHFGNGTRLTVT.